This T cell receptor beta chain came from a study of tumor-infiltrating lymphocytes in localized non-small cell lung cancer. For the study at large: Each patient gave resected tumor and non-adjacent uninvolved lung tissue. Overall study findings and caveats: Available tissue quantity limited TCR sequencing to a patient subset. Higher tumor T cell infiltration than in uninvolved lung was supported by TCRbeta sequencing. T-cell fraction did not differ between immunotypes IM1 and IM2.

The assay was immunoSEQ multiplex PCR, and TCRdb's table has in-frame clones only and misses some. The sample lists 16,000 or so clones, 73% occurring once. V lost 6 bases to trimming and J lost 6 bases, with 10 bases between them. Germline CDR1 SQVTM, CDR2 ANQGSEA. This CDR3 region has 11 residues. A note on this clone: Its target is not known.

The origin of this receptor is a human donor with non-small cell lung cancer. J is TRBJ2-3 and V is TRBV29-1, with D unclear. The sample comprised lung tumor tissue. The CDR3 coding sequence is TGCAGCGTATTAGACGTCGATACGCAGTATTTT. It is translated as CSVLDVDTQYF.